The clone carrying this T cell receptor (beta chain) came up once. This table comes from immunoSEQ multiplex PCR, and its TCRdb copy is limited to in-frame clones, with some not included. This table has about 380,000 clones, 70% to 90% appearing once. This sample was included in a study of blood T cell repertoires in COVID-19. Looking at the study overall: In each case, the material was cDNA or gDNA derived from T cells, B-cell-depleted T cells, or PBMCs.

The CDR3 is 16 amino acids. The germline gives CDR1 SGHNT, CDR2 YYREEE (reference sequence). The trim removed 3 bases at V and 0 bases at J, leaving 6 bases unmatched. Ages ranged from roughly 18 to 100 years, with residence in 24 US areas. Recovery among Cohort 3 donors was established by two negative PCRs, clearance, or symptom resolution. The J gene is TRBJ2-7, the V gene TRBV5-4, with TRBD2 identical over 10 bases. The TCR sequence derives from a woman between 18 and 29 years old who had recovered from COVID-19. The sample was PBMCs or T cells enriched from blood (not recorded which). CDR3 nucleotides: TGTGCCAGCAGCTCTAGCGGGGGTGGGAGCTCCTACGAGCAGTACTTC. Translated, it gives CASSSSGGGSSYEQYF.